This passage covers 23 T cell receptor beta chains from one sample sequenced in a study of CD8 T cells in Susac syndrome. Reverse transcription of roughly 0.45 to 1 ug RNA was performed with random hexamers. Each CDR3 protein gets one entry after TCRdb re-called the immunoSEQ multiplex PCR reads with MiXCR. Here the sample spans some 100,000 distinct CDR3 sequences, 92% being singletons. The sample was CD8+ T cells from PBMCs. These receptors were obtained from a human donor in good health.

In this sample, this clonotype turned up a few times. The rearrangement links TRBV6-5 to TRBJ2-7; unclear D gene. The CDR3 totals 13 residues. V was clipped by 4 bases and J by 3 bases, with 10 bases between them. Germline-derived CDR1 and CDR2 are MNHEY and SVGAGI. CDR3: CASSSGPRYEQYF. The CDR3, as DNA: TGTGCCAGCAGTTCGGGCCCCCGCTACGAGCAGTACTTC.

V and J are TRBV20-1 and TRBJ2-1; D is possibly TRBD2 (5 bases). The CDR3 contains 12 residues. V was clipped by 3 bases and J by 9 bases, with 12 bases between them. Germline-derived CDR1 and CDR2 are DFQATT and SNEGSKA (reference sequence). The chain's CDR3 is CSASKGSGEQFF. DNA for the CDR3: TGCAGTGCTAGTAAAGGGAGTGGTGAGCAGTTCTTC.

This clonotype was picked up a small number of times. V and J are TRBV11-2 and TRBJ2-7; D perhaps matches TRBD1 (5 bases). Trimming took 3 bases from V and 5 from J, leaving 14 bases between them. The CDR3 totals 14 residues. Germline assignment: CDR1 SGHAT and CDR2 FQNNGV. CDR3 in amino acids: CASSFLSGIDEQYF. The DNA of the CDR3 is TGTGCCAGCAGCTTTTTGTCAGGGATCGACGAGCAGTACTTC.

The chain uses TRBV19 and TRBJ2-7, with 9 bases identical to TRBD1. V trimming: 5 bases; J trimming: 4 bases; junction bases outside the gene matches: 6. This CDR3 has 14 amino acids. Germline loops: CDR1 LNHDA, CDR2 SQIVND (reference sequence). As DNA, the CDR3 is TGTGCCAGTAGTCCGGGGACAGGGAATTACGAGCAGTACTTC. Translation: CASSPGTGNYEQYF. The variable domain in full, completed from reference TRBV19 and TRBJ2-7, reads DGGITQSPKYLFRKEGQNVTLSCEQNLNHDAMYWYRQDPGQGLRLIYYSQIVNDFQKGDIAEGYSVSREKKESFPLTVTSAQKNPTAFYLCASSPGTGNYEQYFGPGTRLTVT.

The chain recombines TRBV12-3 or TRBV12-4 with TRBJ2-2, with a weak D call TRBD2 (5 bases). V dropped 6 bases and J dropped 1 base, with 15 bases sitting between them. The CDR3 extends over 16 amino acids. CDR3 coding DNA: TGTGCCAGCAGCCGAATCGAGGGATGGAACACCGGGGAGCTGTTTTTT. Protein product: CASSRIEGWNTGELFF.

This clonotype was observed once. The chain links TRBV13 to TRBJ1-4; D not certain. V was clipped by 0 bases and J by 4 bases, with 12 bases between them. This CDR3 comprises 16 residues. Looked up from germline, CDR1 is PRHDT and CDR2 is FYEKMQ (reference sequence). CDR3 nucleotides: TGTGCCAGCAGCTTAGGTCGGGCAGGTATTAATGAAAAACTGTTTTTT. It codes for CASSLGRAGINEKLFF. The full variable domain, rest sourced from reference TRBV13 and TRBJ1-4, is AAGVIQSPRHLIKEKRETATLKCYPIPRHDTVYWYQQGPGQDPQFLISFYEKMQSDKGSIPDRFSAQQFSDYHSELNMSSLELGDSALYFCASSLGRAGINEKLFFGSGTQLSVL.

The chain uses TRBV2 and TRBJ2-5, with TRBD1 identical over 8 bases. With 5 bases clipped from V and 0 bases from J, the junction kept 2 bases outside the gene matches. Germline CDR1 is SNHLY and CDR2 is FYNNEI. The CDR3 is 14 residues long. For the CDR3, the DNA is TGTGCCAGCAGTCGGGACAGGTACCAAGAGACCCAGTACTTC. Translated: CASSRDRYQETQYF.

The rearrangement joins TRBV28 to TRBJ1-2; weak D call: TRBD1 (5 bases). Trimming shortened V by 1 base and J by 4 bases, and 16 bases separated the two germline ends. Per germline, CDR1 MDHEN and CDR2 SYDVKM. This CDR3 spans 16 amino acids. CDR3 amino acids: CASSLSLGSGPYGYTF. CDR3 coding DNA: TGTGCCAGCAGTTTATCGCTAGGGTCGGGGCCCTATGGCTACACCTTC.

The J gene is TRBJ2-6, the V gene TRBV27, with D maybe TRBD1 (5 bases). The CDR3 is 15 amino acids. Trimming cost V 8 bases and J 0 bases, with 11 bases left between them. Germline V gene sequence: CDR1 MNHEY, CDR2 SMNVEV (reference sequence). CDR3 sequence reads: CASALDSSGANVLTF. The CDR3, as DNA: TGTGCCAGCGCCCTCGACAGCTCTGGGGCCAACGTCCTGACTTTC.

This clonotype was counted only a few times. V and J are TRBV29-1 and TRBJ2-7; D unresolved. In germline, CDR1 is SQVTM, CDR2 ANQGSEA. The CDR3 sequence is 13 residues long. V was shortened by 4 bases and J by 1 base, with 11 bases between the two germline ends. As DNA, the CDR3 is TGCAGCGTTGTCGTAGTGACTTCCTACGAGCAGTACTTC. It codes for CSVVVVTSYEQYF.

The rearrangement uses TRBV19 and TRBJ2-1, with 11 bases matching TRBD2. CDR3 length: 14 amino acids. The V gene end was trimmed by 7 bases and the J gene end by 9 bases; junction bases not matched to a gene: 8. CDR1 is LNHDA and CDR2 is SQIVND in the germline V gene (reference sequence). In DNA form, the CDR3 reads TGTGCCAGTAAGGCCGTAGCGGGGGGGCGTGAGCAGTTCTTC. It yields the protein CASKAVAGGREQFF. Full variable domain (rest looked up from reference TRBV19 and TRBJ2-1): DGGITQSPKYLFRKEGQNVTLSCEQNLNHDAMYWYRQDPGQGLRLIYYSQIVNDFQKGDIAEGYSVSREKKESFPLTVTSAQKNPTAFYLCASKAVAGGREQFFGPGTRLTVL.

The rearrangement links TRBV10-3 to TRBJ1-4, with D hard to call. Trimming cost V 4 bases and J 8 bases, with 11 bases left between them. Germline CDR1 and CDR2: ENHRY and SYGVKD. The CDR3 consists of 13 residues. As DNA, the CDR3 is TGTGCCATCAGTGGGGCGGGGAGGGAAAAACTGTTTTTT. Amino acids: CAISGAGREKLFF.

This clonotype was found once. V gene TRBV7-3 combines with J gene TRBJ2-1; TRBD2 agrees at 7 bases. The ends lost 5 bases at V and 7 bases at J; junction bases unmatched: 5. CDR3 length equals 13 residues. The germline gives CDR1 SGHTA, CDR2 FQGTGA. The chain's CDR3 is CASSLRLANEQFF. CDR3 in DNA: TGTGCCAGCAGCCTACGACTAGCAAATGAGCAGTTCTTC.

This rearrangement joins TRBV9 to TRBJ1-1; perhaps TRBD1 as D (6 bases). The CDR3 runs 16 residues. V lost 3 bases, J lost 3 bases, and 18 bases lay in between. CDR1 and CDR2 from the germline V gene are SGDLS and YYNGEE. This chain's CDR3 is CASSGGNRAFDTEAFF. Here the CDR3 DNA reads TGTGCCAGCAGCGGAGGGAACAGGGCCTTCGACACTGAAGCTTTCTTT. The full variable domain, rest sourced from reference TRBV9 and TRBJ1-1, is DSGVTQTPKHLITATGQRVTLRCSPRSGDLSVYWYQQSLDQGLQFLIQYYNGEERAKGNILERFSAQQFPDLHSELNLSSLELGDSALYFCASSGGNRAFDTEAFFGQGTRLTVV.

V gene TRBV20-1 combines with J gene TRBJ1-1; D gene unclear. The CDR3 extends over 12 amino acids. V lost 1 base to trimming and J lost 8 bases, with 11 bases between them. Germline V gene sequence: CDR1 DFQATT, CDR2 SNEGSKA (reference sequence). In nucleotides, the CDR3 is TGCAGTGCTAGAGTCCACGGGTTCGAAGCTTTCTTT. Protein product: CSARVHGFEAFF.

The count of this clonotype is one. The chain employs TRBV7-6 and TRBJ2-5; a possible D gene is TRBD1 (5 bases). Trimming removed 5 bases from V and 4 bases from J, with 14 bases in between. Germline assignment: CDR1 SGHVS and CDR2 FNYEAQ. The CDR3 length is 14 residues. Here the CDR3 reads CASSLRVQGETQYF. The CDR3 DNA is TGTGCCAGCAGCCTTAGGGTGCAGGGAGAGACCCAGTACTTC.

This sequence joins TRBV7-9 and TRBJ1-3; 9 positions match TRBD1. CDR1 and CDR2 (germline): SEHNR, FQNEAQ (reference sequence). V was pared by 6 bases and J by 3 bases, with 0 bases of the junction left unmatched. This CDR3 has 13 residues. The CDR3 sequence is CASRDRGGNTIYF. The CDR3 coding sequence is TGTGCCAGCAGGGACAGGGGTGGAAACACCATATATTTT. Supplemented by reference TRBV7-9 and TRBJ1-3, the full variable domain reads DTGVSQNPRHKITKRGQNVTFRCDPISEHNRLYWYRQTLGQGPEFLTYFQNEAQLEKSRLLSDRFSAERPKGSFSTLEIQRTEQGDSAMYLCASRDRGGNTIYFGEGSWLTVV.

The V call is TRBV6-2 or TRBV6-3, the J call TRBJ1-4; possibly TRBD1 for D (5 bases). Germline lookup yields CDR1 MNHEY and CDR2 SVGEGT. The CDR3 contains 14 residues. Trimming left V 9 bases short and J 6 bases short, with 17 bases between. The CDR3: CASRVRSGHEKLFF. CDR3 nucleotides: TGTGCCAGTCGCGTCAGGTCGGGGCATGAAAAACTGTTTTTT.

V and J are TRBV7-2 and TRBJ2-3; D not certain. V gave up 2 bases and J gave up 2 bases, with 5 bases separating them. From germline, CDR1 is SGHTA and CDR2 FQGNSA. The CDR3 is 13 amino acids. DNA of the CDR3: TGTGCCAGCAGCTTAACACCCACAGATACGCAGTATTTT. Translated, it gives CASSLTPTDTQYF.

The chain employs TRBV5-1 and TRBJ2-1, with a possible D match to TRBD2 (7 bases). The CDR3 is 18 amino acids. Looked up from germline, CDR1 is SGHRS and CDR2 is YFSETQ. Trimming took 3 bases from V and 1 from J, leaving 20 bases between them. CDR3 sequence (DNA): TGCGCCAGCAGCTCCGGGGGCGGCGGGGGAACATCCTACAATGAGCAGTTCTTC. Its translation is CASSSGGGGGTSYNEQFF.

The chain couples TRBV9 to TRBJ1-1; D unresolved. The CDR3 runs to 13 residues. Trimming pared 4 bases from V and 7 bases from J, leaving 14 bases between. Germline loops: CDR1 SGDLS, CDR2 YYNGEE. CDR3 sequence: CASSSSKSSEAFF. CDR3 sequence (DNA): TGTGCCAGCAGCTCATCAAAGAGCAGTGAAGCTTTCTTT. The entire variable domain, with the rest obtained from reference TRBV9 and TRBJ1-1, is as follows: DSGVTQTPKHLITATGQRVTLRCSPRSGDLSVYWYQQSLDQGLQFLIQYYNGEERAKGNILERFSAQQFPDLHSELNLSSLELGDSALYFCASSSSKSSEAFFGQGTRLTVV.

V usage is TRBV4-3 and J usage is TRBJ2-7; 8 bases are shared with TRBD1. Germline assignment: CDR1 LGHNA and CDR2 YSLEER. The V segment lost 0 bases and the J segment 5 bases; nucleotides outside the gene matches: 3. The CDR3 is 14 residues long. The CDR3 is CASSQDRDRNEQYF. The CDR3 nucleotides read TGCGCCAGCAGCCAAGATCGGGACAGGAACGAGCAGTACTTC.

The chain combines TRBV19 with TRBJ2-2; D might be TRBD2 (6 bases). The V end lost 6 bases, the J end lost 1 base, and 6 bases lay between the germline ends. CDR1 LNHDA and CDR2 SQIVND come from the germline V gene (reference sequence). The length of the CDR3 is 13 residues. The CDR3 DNA reads as TGTGCCAGTAGGGGGGGGAACACCGGGGAGCTGTTTTTT. It translates to CASRGGNTGELFF.